This paragraph covers one TCR beta chain sequence. The record originates from a study of blood T cell repertoires in COVID-19. The authors' processing: Quantification of nucleated cells was approximated via reference gene primer amplification. Some clones are missing from TCRdb's copy, which holds only in-frame ones; the method was immunoSEQ multiplex PCR. Clone size and the V and J calls come from that table; the DNA yielded D and trimming. The profile shows about 400,000 clones, 89% of them singletons. Individuals drawn from 24 US areas were about 18 to 100 years old. Participants had their cohort set by participant-reported clinical history. CDR3 length: 14 residues. Germline CDR1 reads SEHNR; CDR2 reads FQNEAQ (reference sequence). V was shortened by 1 base and J by 2 bases, with 9 bases between the two germline ends.

Sequencing input: PBMCs or T cells enriched from blood (not recorded which). The V gene is TRBV7-9, the J gene TRBJ2-7, with a tentative D call TRBD1 (6 bases). The clonotype was recovered from a woman aged 30 to 39 who had recovered from COVID-19. The CDR3 loop is CASSLGTATYEQYF. DNA for the CDR3: TGTGCCAGCAGCTTAGGGACAGCCACCTACGAGCAGTACTTC.